The 30 T cell receptor beta chains in this list originate from one sample, sequenced in a study of Tregs in tolerant kidney transplant recipients. Assay used: immunoSEQ multiplex PCR; TCRdb lists only in-frame clones, some missing. This table lists 48,000 or so clones. The specimen was CD4+ T cells from blood, collected before the transplant. The receptors derive from a human donor who received a combined kidney and bone marrow transplant.

Details on this clone: The read halts 3 residues ahead of the CDR3 end, with the missing end drawn from the germline J gene. The chain has TRBV11-2 and TRBJ1-5; maybe TRBD1 (5 bases). Germline CDR1 is SGHAT and CDR2 is FQNNGV. The CDR3 consists of 14 residues. V dropped 0 bases and J dropped 4 bases, with 7 bases sitting between them. CDR3 sequence: CASSLEAGNQPQHF. The CDR3 DNA, read in part, is TGTGCCAGCAGCTTAGAGGCAGGGAATCAGCCC.

With regard to this clone: The DNA ends 3 residues before the CDR3 does, and the rest of the CDR3 is filled in from the germline J gene. V gene TRBV19 combines with J gene TRBJ2-6, with 8 nucleotides matching TRBD2. The germline CDR1 and CDR2 sequences are LNHDA and SQIVND (reference sequence). This CDR3 comprises 14 residues. Germline trimming cut 8 bases from V and 3 bases from J; bases unmatched to any gene: 3. CDR3 DNA (partial): TGTGCCAGTTCAGCGGGAGTTGGGGCCAACGTC. It specifies CASSAGVGANV. The whole CDR3 reads CASSAGVGANVLTF.

To note about this clone: The read ends 3 residues early relative to the CDR3; the germline J gene fills the gap. The chain couples TRBV7-3 to TRBJ2-3; D may be TRBD1 (6 bases). CDR3 length equals 16 residues. V lost 1 base and J lost 0, with 11 bases in between. Per the germline V gene, CDR1 is SGHTA and CDR2 is FQGTGA. CDR3 DNA, as far as it was read: TGTGCCAGCAGCTTAAACGGACAGCTTAGCACAGATACG. It is translated as CASSLNGQLSTDT. Given in full, the CDR3 is CASSLNGQLSTDTQYF.

For this clone: The read ends 3 residues shy of where the CDR3 ends; the end is completed using the germline J gene. The rearrangement joins TRBV20-1 to TRBJ1-6; a possible D gene is TRBD1 (5 bases). V lost 3 bases and J 5 bases, leaving 14 bases between the germline ends. Germline CDR1 is DFQATT and CDR2 is SNEGSKA (reference sequence). This CDR3 region has 15 residues. The CDR3 sequence is CSARDNGLNNSPLHF. CDR3 bases read: TGCAGTGCTAGGGACAACGGGCTTAATAATTCACCC.

Regarding this clone: The observed sequence ends 3 residues before the CDR3 terminus, with the missing tail filled in from the germline J gene. The chain is built from TRBV10-3 and TRBJ1-5; 8 bases are a match to TRBD1. V lost 4 bases, J lost 4 bases, and 0 bases stayed unmatched. Germline V gene sequence: CDR1 ENHRY, CDR2 SYGVKD. The CDR3 is 13 amino acids. The covered CDR3 bases are TGTGCCATCAGTGGGACAGGGAATCAGCCC. Encoded protein: CAISGTGNQP. The full CDR3 reads CAISGTGNQPQHF.

Comments on this clone: The read comes to an end 3 residues before the CDR3 does, leaving the germline J gene to fill in the end. This chain joins TRBV19 and TRBJ2-7, with a tentative D call TRBD2 (5 bases). The CDR3 has 14 amino acids. The V end was cut by 7 bases, the J end by 4 bases, with 17 bases between. CDR1 and CDR2 (germline): LNHDA, SQIVND (reference sequence). CDR3 region: CASMDVGGPYEQYF. The sequenced CDR3 bases are TGTGCCAGTATGGACGTCGGCGGGCCTTACGAG. Full variable domain (rest looked up from reference TRBV19 and TRBJ2-7): DGGITQSPKYLFRKEGQNVTLSCEQNLNHDAMYWYRQDPGQGLRLIYYSQIVNDFQKGDIAEGYSVSREKKESFPLTVTSAQKNPTAFYLCASMDVGGPYEQYFGPGTRLTVT.

In regard to this clone: Sequencing ends 3 residues short of the CDR3 end; the germline J gene provides the rest. The chain has TRBV7-9 and TRBJ1-3, with a tentative D call TRBD1 (5 bases). The V end was cut by 7 bases, the J end by 1 base, with 14 bases between. This CDR3 is 15 amino acids long. Germline V lookup: CDR1 SEHNR, CDR2 FQNEAQ (reference sequence). The CDR3 loop reads CASIGAHSSGNTIYF. The CDR3 bases that were read are TGTGCCAGCATAGGGGCGCACTCATCTGGAAACACC.

The DNA read from the CDR3 is TGTGCCAGCAGCTTGGAAATCGGGGGTGAA. Translating it yields CASSLEIGGE. The CDR3 reads in full as CASSLEIGGEAFF. V is TRBV5-4 and J is TRBJ1-1, with D maybe TRBD1 (5 bases). The CDR3 end is not reached by the read, which stops 3 residues before it; the germline J gene fills it in. Trimming left V 0 bases short and J 7 bases short, with 10 bases between. The CDR3 covers 13 residues. Germline CDR1 is SGHNT and CDR2 is YYREEE (reference sequence).

Details on this clone: Coverage ceases 3 residues before the CDR3 finishes, and the germline J gene fills in the end. The chain carries TRBV5-1 and TRBJ2-1; the D is unclear. The germline V and J ends were trimmed by 0 bases and 1 base, with 11 bases remaining between them. This CDR3 has 16 residues. The germline V gene encodes CDR1 SGHRS and CDR2 YFSETQ. CDR3 sequence reads: CASSLADLGSYNEQFF. CDR3 DNA (partial): TGCGCCAGCAGCTTGGCCGACTTAGGTTCCTACAATGAG.

On this clone: The read ends 3 residues shy of where the CDR3 ends; the end is completed using the germline J gene. The chain is built from TRBV5-1 and TRBJ2-2; tentative D call: TRBD2 (6 bases). Trimming pared 3 bases from V and 4 bases from J, leaving 16 bases between. This CDR3 contains 16 residues. Looked up from germline, CDR1 is SGHRS and CDR2 is YFSETQ. CDR3 DNA (partial): TGCGCCAGCAGCTCAAACCGGGACTTTCTCACCGGGGAG. It encodes CASSSNRDFLTGE. In full, the CDR3 reads CASSSNRDFLTGELFF.

Concerning this clone: Coverage ceases 3 residues before the CDR3 finishes, and the germline J gene fills in the end. The rearrangement joins TRBV7-6 to TRBJ2-7; tentatively, D is TRBD2 (6 bases). V lost 1 base, J lost 3 bases, and 16 bases lay in between. The CDR3 totals 16 residues. Germline-derived CDR1 and CDR2 are SGHVS and FNYEAQ. The sequenced part of the CDR3 DNA is TGTGCCAGCAGCTTAGGGCTGGCGGGAAATTACTACGAG. This sequence encodes CASSLGLAGNYYE. The CDR3 in full is CASSLGLAGNYYEQYF. Full variable domain (outside the CDR3, taken from reference TRBV7-6 and TRBJ2-7): GAGVSQSPRYKVTKRGQDVALRCDPISGHVSLYWYRQALGQGPEFLTYFNYEAQQDKSGLPNDRFSAERPEGSISTLTIQRTEQRDSAMYRCASSLGLAGNYYEQYFGPGTRLTVT.

Turning to this clone: With the read ending 3 residues before the CDR3 end, the germline J gene is used to fill in that end. V is TRBV20-1 and J is TRBJ2-7; 10 bases align to TRBD2. Germline CDR1 DFQATT, CDR2 SNEGSKA (reference sequence). The CDR3 covers 15 residues. The J segment lost 5 bases and the V segment lost 0 bases, leaving 7 bases of the junction unmatched. CDR3 DNA, as far as it was read: TGCAGTGCTAGAGATCCTCTAGCGGGAGCCCACGAG. It translates to CSARDPLAGAHE. The CDR3 as a whole reads CSARDPLAGAHEQYF.

As regards this clone: The read ends 3 residues shy of where the CDR3 ends; the end is completed using the germline J gene. This chain uses TRBV19 with TRBJ1-2; D ambiguous. CDR3 length: 12 residues. Per the germline V gene, CDR1 is LNHDA and CDR2 is SQIVND (reference sequence). V was clipped by 4 bases and J by 1 base, with 4 bases between them. CDR3 bases read: TGTGCCAGTAGTAACAATAACTATGGC. The encoded protein is CASSNNNYG. The whole CDR3 reads CASSNNNYGYTF.

Of note for this clone: The read comes to an end 3 residues before the CDR3 does, leaving the germline J gene to fill in the end. This rearrangement joins TRBV23-1 to TRBJ2-7, with 8 bases identical to TRBD1. TRBV23-1 falls under the ORF class, with uncertain function. The CDR3 totals 14 residues. V gave up 3 bases and J gave up 5 bases; unmatched junction bases: 6. The DNA read from the CDR3 is TGCGCCAGCAGTCAGGCAGGGGGCAACCACGAG. Translation: CASSQAGGNHE. The whole CDR3 protein is CASSQAGGNHEQYF.

Notes on this clone: The sequenced fragment ends 3 residues before the CDR3 boundary, so the rest is inferred from the germline J gene. This chain joins TRBV29-1 and TRBJ2-3; D is uncertain. This CDR3 region has 15 residues. Germline V gene sequence: CDR1 SQVTM, CDR2 ANQGSEA. V lost 3 bases to trimming and J lost 0 bases, with 13 bases between them. CDR3 amino acids: CSVEYRSASTDTQYF. The sequenced part of the CDR3 DNA is TGCAGCGTTGAGTACCGCAGTGCTAGCACAGATACG.

About this clone itself: The CDR3 end is not reached by the read, which stops 3 residues before it; the germline J gene fills it in. The gene calls are TRBV20-1 and TRBJ2-3, with 13 bases matching TRBD2. CDR1 DFQATT and CDR2 SNEGSKA come from the germline V gene (reference sequence). The CDR3 length is 16 residues. J lost 3 bases, V lost 6 bases, and 9 bases had no gene match. The part of the CDR3 DNA that was read is TGCAGTGCAGACCCGGGACTAGCGGGACGGACAGATACG. It is translated as CSADPGLAGRTDT. The CDR3 reads in full as CSADPGLAGRTDTQYF.

A note on this clone: The CDR3 end is not reached by the read, which stops 3 residues before it; the germline J gene fills it in. The rearrangement links TRBV30 to TRBJ2-3; 13 bases fit TRBD2. The length of the CDR3 is 17 residues. The germline gives CDR1 GTSNPN, CDR2 SVGIG (reference sequence). V shed 5 bases, J shed 4 bases, and the junction held 12 bases outside the gene matches. CDR3 bases read: TGTGCCTGGCAGGAGGGGGGACTAGCGGGATGGGCAGATACG. Protein product: CAWQEGGLAGWADT. The CDR3 reads in full as CAWQEGGLAGWADTQYF.

About this clone: The read finishes 3 residues shy of the CDR3 end, and the germline J gene is used to complete it. The chain links TRBV7-6 to TRBJ2-7, with 13 bases lining up with TRBD2. Trimming cost V 5 bases and J 4 bases; bases outside gene matches: 8. The germline V gene has CDR1 SGHVS and CDR2 FNYEAQ. The CDR3 has 16 residues. The sequenced CDR3 bases are TGTGCCAGCAGCGATGCCGGGACTAGCGGGGCGTACGAG. Protein sequence: CASSDAGTSGAYE. The complete CDR3 sequence is CASSDAGTSGAYEQYF.

A note on this clone: The read ends 3 residues shy of where the CDR3 ends; the end is completed using the germline J gene. This rearrangement joins TRBV19 to TRBJ2-5, with D uncertain. The length of the CDR3 is 12 residues. The V end lost 4 bases, the J end lost 0 bases, and 3 bases lay between the germline ends. Germline V gene lookup returns CDR1 LNHDA and CDR2 SQIVND (reference sequence). The chain's CDR3 is CASSTNQETQYF. CDR3 DNA, as far as it was read: TGTGCCAGTAGTACCAACCAAGAGACC.

A word on this clone: The same CDR3 also results from other DNA sequences found in this sample. CDR3 bases read: TGTGCCAGCTCCCCCTCCGCGGGGGCAAATCAGCCC. As protein: CASSPSAGANQP. The entire CDR3 reads CASSPSAGANQPQHF. The chain couples TRBV18 to TRBJ1-5; the D gene is possibly TRBD1 (6 bases). The read terminates 3 residues before the CDR3 end, so the remaining end is supplied by the germline J gene. Trimming cost V 6 bases and J 4 bases, with 16 bases left between them. CDR3 length: 15 amino acids. The germline V gene has CDR1 KGHSH and CDR2 LQKENI.

For this clone: With the read ending 3 residues before the CDR3 end, the germline J gene is used to fill in that end. This sequence joins TRBV20-1 and TRBJ1-6, with TRBD1 matching 8 bases. Trimming cost V 0 bases and J 7 bases; bases outside gene matches: 5. CDR1 is DFQATT and CDR2 is SNEGSKA in the germline V gene (reference sequence). CDR3 length: 15 residues. Here the CDR3 reads CSARDFRTGNSPLHF. The covered CDR3 bases are TGCAGTGCTAGAGATTTTAGGACAGGGAATTCACCC.

Details on this clone: Coverage ceases 3 residues before the CDR3 finishes, and the germline J gene fills in the end. The chain uses TRBV19 and TRBJ2-2, with TRBD1 matching over 9 bases. CDR1 and CDR2 from the germline V gene are LNHDA and SQIVND (reference sequence). J lost 3 bases, V lost 9 bases, and 8 bases had no gene match. This CDR3 contains 15 residues. Partial CDR3 DNA: TGTGCCAGCTCCGACAGGGGGACGGACACCGGGGAG. Translated, it gives CASSDRGTDTGE. The full-length CDR3 reads as CASSDRGTDTGELFF. The full variable domain, rest sourced from reference TRBV19 and TRBJ2-2, is DGGITQSPKYLFRKEGQNVTLSCEQNLNHDAMYWYRQDPGQGLRLIYYSQIVNDFQKGDIAEGYSVSREKKESFPLTVTSAQKNPTAFYLCASSDRGTDTGELFFGEGSRLTVL.

About this clone itself: The sequence runs out 3 residues before the end of the CDR3; the remainder is reconstructed from the germline J gene. The chain combines TRBV5-1 with TRBJ2-7, with TRBD2 as a possible D gene (6 bases). With 3 bases removed from V and 3 bases from J, the gap between germline ends came to 13 bases. CDR1 is SGHRS, CDR2 YFSETQ, per germline. CDR3 length: 14 amino acids. Partial CDR3 DNA: TGCGCCAGCAGCTGGGGGACTTCAAGCTACGAG. It codes for CASSWGTSSYE. The full CDR3 protein is CASSWGTSSYEQYF.

Remarks on this clone: The read stops 3 residues short of the end of the CDR3; the missing end is completed from the germline J gene. The chain combines TRBV30 with TRBJ2-2; 8 bases line up with TRBD1. Trimming took 5 bases from V and 4 from J; bases not matched to a gene: 3. The CDR3 has 13 residues. From germline, CDR1 is GTSNPN and CDR2 SVGIG (reference sequence). The CDR3 here is CAWSGQGTGELFF. The part of the CDR3 DNA that was read is TGTGCCTGGTCAGGACAGGGCACCGGGGAG.

As concerns this clone: The read ends 3 residues early relative to the CDR3; the germline J gene fills the gap. The chain carries TRBV5-1 and TRBJ2-7; 7 nucleotides line up with TRBD1. Germline CDR1 and CDR2: SGHRS and YFSETQ. V was clipped by 2 bases and J by 1 base; unmatched bases: 6. There are 15 residues in the CDR3. The CDR3 sequence: CASSLPQGQSYEQYF. Partial CDR3 DNA: TGCGCCAGCAGCTTACCCCAGGGACAGTCCTACGAG.

Concerning this clone itself: The CDR3 end falls 3 residues outside the read, so it is completed with the germline J gene. The rearrangement links TRBV20-1 to TRBJ1-4, with D perhaps TRBD1 (6 bases). The V end was cut by 4 bases, the J end by 2 bases, with 14 bases between. There are 15 residues in the CDR3. Germline assignment: CDR1 DFQATT and CDR2 SNEGSKA (reference sequence). The CDR3 protein is CSAKGGGSTNEKLFF. CDR3 DNA (partial): TGCAGTGCTAAAGGGGGGGGGTCTACTAATGAAAAA.

Details on this clone: The read finishes 3 residues shy of the CDR3 end, and the germline J gene is used to complete it. J is TRBJ2-2 and V is TRBV5-1, with TRBD2 matching over 9 bases. Looked up from germline, CDR1 is SGHRS and CDR2 is YFSETQ. The CDR3 runs to 16 residues. Losses at the gene ends were 7 bases for V and 3 bases for J; bases not matched to a gene: 10. The covered CDR3 bases are TGCGCCAGCCGTCCTCCGGGACTAGCAGACACCGGGGAG. Translation: CASRPPGLADTGE. The CDR3 in full is CASRPPGLADTGELFF. The complete variable domain, with remaining parts taken from reference TRBV5-1 and TRBJ2-2, reads KAGVTQTPRYLIKTRGQQVTLSCSPISGHRSVSWYQQTPGQGLQFLFEYFSETQRNKGNFPGRFSGRQFSNSRSEMNVSTLELGDSALYLCASRPPGLADTGELFFGEGSRLTVL.

As regards this clone: With the read ending 3 residues before the CDR3 end, the germline J gene is used to fill in that end. The genes are TRBV30 and TRBJ1-2; 7 positions agree with TRBD1. Germline V gives CDR1 GTSNPN, CDR2 SVGIG (reference sequence). The CDR3 length is 15 residues. V shed 3 bases and J 1 base; nucleotides not matched to a gene: 8. The sequenced part of the CDR3 DNA is TGTGCCTGGAGATACCGGACAGGCGTTAACTATGGC. It is translated as CAWRYRTGVNYG. The whole CDR3 sequence reads CAWRYRTGVNYGYTF. Based on the CDR3 plus reference TRBV30 and TRBJ1-2, the full variable domain is SQTIHQWPATLVQPVGSPLSLECTVEGTSNPNLYWYRQAAGRGLQLLFYSVGIGQISSEVPQNLSASRPQDRQFILSSKKLLLSDSGFYLCAWRYRTGVNYGYTFGSGTRLTVV.

Of note for this clone: The CDR3 end falls 3 residues outside the read, so it is completed with the germline J gene. J is TRBJ2-1 and V is TRBV29-1; a possible D gene is TRBD1 (5 bases). CDR3 length: 13 residues. The ends were cut back, 3 bases at V and 6 bases at J, with 12 bases in the middle. Germline V lookup: CDR1 SQVTM, CDR2 ANQGSEA. The CDR3 reads CSVDATAGNEQFF. The sequenced CDR3 bases are TGCAGCGTTGATGCGACAGCAGGCAATGAG.

With regard to this clone: The CDR3 goes on 3 residues after the read ends, and that part is filled in from the germline J gene. The genes are TRBV7-9 and TRBJ1-6; no definite D call. From germline, CDR1 is SEHNR and CDR2 FQNEAQ (reference sequence). This CDR3 has 14 residues. V was trimmed by 5 bases and J by 9 bases, leaving 14 bases between them. CDR3 protein: CASSPLLRPSPLHF. The DNA read from the CDR3 is TGTGCCAGCAGCCCCTTACTTCGTCCTTCACCC.